This TCR beta chain emerged from a study of blood T cell repertoires in COVID-19. Study-wide background: PBMCs, B-cell-depleted T cells, or T cells provided the cDNA or gDNA that made up the material.

CDR1 is SGHTA and CDR2 is FQGNSA in the germline V gene. Deletions cut 6 bases from V and 4 bases from J, with 16 bases between. CDR3 size: 15 residues. The table came from immunoSEQ multiplex PCR; TCRdb's copy has only in-frame clones and leaves some out. Here the sample spans 300,000 to 450,000 clones, over 75% being singletons. The source of this sequence is a woman aged 55-75 years with COVID-19, enrolled during active disease. The sequencing sample was made of peripheral blood. The rearrangement links TRBV7-2 to TRBJ1-3, with a weak D call TRBD1 (6 bases). The chain's CDR3 is CASRPQGMRGNTIYF. For the CDR3, the DNA is TGTGCCAGCAGACCGCAGGGGATGCGAGGAAACACCATATATTTT.